Below, 22 T cell receptor beta chains from the same sample are listed, as sequenced in a study of T cell responses to AZD1222 COVID-19 vaccine. Profiled with immunoSEQ multiplex PCR; TCRdb holds only in-frame clones, not every one. The sample has some 140,000 clones, nearly 90% seen once. This specimen consisted of peripheral blood, obtained 28 days after the second AZD1222 dose. Receptors originate from an adult who received the AZD1222 COVID-19 vaccine.

V usage is TRBV4-3 and J usage is TRBJ1-3; D remains unclear. This CDR3 comprises 16 residues. Germline V gene data show CDR1 as LGHNA and CDR2 as YSLEER. V was trimmed by 1 base and J by 0 bases, leaving 10 bases between them. As DNA, the CDR3 is TGCGCCAGCAGCCAAGGAGGACGTGTCTCTGGAAACACCATATATTTT. Protein sequence: CASSQGGRVSGNTIYF.

The chain couples TRBV6-1 to TRBJ1-2; a possible D gene is TRBD1 (5 bases). The CDR3 is 18 residues long. Trimming removed 0 bases from V and 4 bases from J, with 21 bases in between. The germline V gene encodes CDR1 MNHNS and CDR2 SASEGT. The CDR3 DNA reads TGTGCCAGCAGTGAAGCGCTTCGGAATAGGGCAGGGACCTATGGCTACACCTTC. Translating gives CASSEALRNRAGTYGYTF.

Notes on this clone: In the same sample, other DNA sequences code for this CDR3. This sequence joins TRBV4-1 and TRBJ2-5; no reliable D call. The V gene lost 1 base and the J gene lost 4 bases, with 7 bases spanning the gap. There are 13 residues in the CDR3. Germline V gives CDR1 MGHRA, CDR2 YSYEKL. CDR3 in amino acids: CASSQGRLETQYF. The DNA of the CDR3 is TGCGCCAGCAGCCAAGGAAGGTTAGAGACCCAGTACTTC.

The J gene is TRBJ1-1, the V gene TRBV4-1; possibly TRBD1 for D (6 bases). CDR3 length equals 17 residues. Germline V CDR1 and CDR2: MGHRA, YSYEKL. V dropped 6 bases and J dropped 6 bases, with 26 bases sitting between them. As DNA, the CDR3 is TGCGCCAGCAGGGGATTGTGGGGGCGTCGAGCAGACGCTGAAGCTTTCTTT. Amino acids: CASRGLWGRRADAEAFF.

The rearrangement links TRBV13 to TRBJ2-1; 9 bases match TRBD2. The CDR3 covers 13 residues. Unmatched junction bases numbered 4, after V lost 8 bases and J lost 5 bases. The germline V gene encodes CDR1 PRHDT and CDR2 FYEKMQ (reference sequence). CDR3 coding DNA: TGTGCCAGCGTAGCGGGAGTACACAATGAGCAGTTCTTC. Its translation: CASVAGVHNEQFF.

The genes are TRBV10-1 and TRBJ2-2; a possible D gene is TRBD1 (6 bases). V was shortened by 2 bases and J by 5 bases, with 9 bases between the two germline ends. Germline values: CDR1 WNHNN, CDR2 SYGVQD (reference sequence). The CDR3 extends over 14 amino acids. Here the CDR3 reads CASSERTDTGELFF. The DNA for the CDR3 is TGCGCCAGCAGTGAGAGGACAGATACCGGGGAGCTGTTTTTT.

The rearrangement uses TRBV2 and TRBJ1-5; D remains ambiguous. Germline loops: CDR1 SNHLY, CDR2 FYNNEI. The CDR3 extends over 13 amino acids. The V gene lost 6 bases and the J gene lost 2 bases, with 8 bases spanning the gap. In nucleotides, the CDR3 is TGTGCCAGCAGGGGTTGGGGCAATCAGCCCCAGCATTTT. This gives the protein CASRGWGNQPQHF.

The chain has TRBV30 and TRBJ1-1; unclear D gene. Looked up from germline, CDR1 is GTSNPN and CDR2 is SVGIG (reference sequence). The CDR3 sequence is 10 residues long. V lost 5 bases, J lost 7 bases, and 8 bases lay in between. The CDR3 bases are TGTGCCTGGCAGCCTGGTGAAGCTTTCTTT. This sequence encodes CAWQPGEAFF.

This clone was detected a few times. This chain joins TRBV11-2 and TRBJ2-1; D remains unclear. CDR3 length: 12 amino acids. Trimming took 5 bases from V and 5 from J, leaving 7 bases between them. Per the germline V gene, CDR1 is SGHAT and CDR2 is FQNNGV. CDR3 nucleotide sequence: TGTGCCAGCAGCCCCGTTAACAATGAGCAGTTCTTC. It yields the protein CASSPVNNEQFF.

The chain uses TRBV5-1 and TRBJ2-5; D unresolved. This CDR3 spans 11 amino acids. In germline, CDR1 is SGHRS, CDR2 YFSETQ. Trimming removed 7 bases from V and 0 bases from J, with 4 bases in between. CDR3 amino acids: CASQNQETQYF. CDR3 DNA: TGCGCCAGCCAGAACCAAGAGACCCAGTACTTC.

This sequence joins TRBV27 and TRBJ2-2; tentatively, D is TRBD1 or TRBD2 (5 bases each). Trimming took 5 bases from V and 0 from J, leaving 19 bases between them. The CDR3 consists of 18 residues. Germline V gene sequence: CDR1 MNHEY, CDR2 SMNVEV (reference sequence). The CDR3 DNA reads as TGTGCCAGCAGTATCTATAACACGGGGCCCCCGAACACCGGGGAGCTGTTTTTT. Protein: CASSIYNTGPPNTGELFF.

A single count supports this clone. This chain joins TRBV15 and TRBJ1-5; no definite D call. CDR1 is LNHNV and CDR2 is YYDKDF in the germline V gene (reference sequence). The CDR3 contains 14 residues. Trimming pared 1 base from V and 3 bases from J, leaving 7 bases between. CDR3 protein: CATSRAAANQPQHF. For the CDR3, the DNA is TGTGCCACCAGCAGAGCGGCGGCCAATCAGCCCCAGCATTTT.

V usage is TRBV11-2 and J usage is TRBJ1-1, with TRBD1 matching over 8 bases. The V and J ends lost 5 bases and 5 bases, in that order; junction bases with no gene match: 4. Germline V lookup: CDR1 SGHAT, CDR2 FQNNGV. This CDR3 spans 13 amino acids. The CDR3 sequence: CASSRTGQTEAFF. The CDR3 region has the DNA TGTGCCAGCAGCCGGACAGGGCAGACTGAAGCTTTCTTT.

The chain carries TRBV15 and TRBJ2-7; 8 nucleotides agree with TRBD1. Trimming at V came to 1 base and at J to 3 bases, leaving 5 bases not matched to a gene. There are 15 residues in the CDR3. In germline, CDR1 is LNHNV, CDR2 YYDKDF (reference sequence). The CDR3 protein is CATSRGQGTLYEQYF. The CDR3, as DNA: TGTGCCACCAGCAGAGGACAGGGGACCCTCTACGAGCAGTACTTC.

This sequence joins TRBV30 and TRBJ1-2; TRBD1 matches 12 bases. Losses at the gene ends were 2 bases for V and 4 bases for J; bases not matched to a gene: 11. This CDR3 comprises 17 residues. Germline loops: CDR1 GTSNPN, CDR2 SVGIG (reference sequence). CDR3 protein: CAWSKPGQGAESYGYTF. As DNA, the CDR3 is TGTGCCTGGAGTAAGCCGGGACAGGGGGCGGAGAGCTATGGCTACACCTTC.

The genes are TRBV30 and TRBJ2-3; D is perhaps TRBD1 (6 bases). Deletions cut 5 bases from V and 2 bases from J, with 14 bases between. CDR3 length: 14 amino acids. Germline CDR1 and CDR2: GTSNPN and SVGIG (reference sequence). This CDR3 is CAWGGPGSTDTQYF. The CDR3 bases are TGTGCCTGGGGGGGCCCGGGGTCCACAGATACGCAGTATTTT.

This clone has just one count. The sample carries other DNA sequences with the same CDR3. This chain connects TRBV3-1 (or the pseudogene TRBV3-2) to TRBJ2-3, with D possibly being TRBD2 (7 bases). Germline V gene data show CDR1 as LGHDT and CDR2 as YNNKEL (reference sequence). CDR3 length: 14 amino acids. V lost 0 bases and J lost 6, with 10 bases in between. The CDR3 is CASSQEGGADTQYF. In nucleotides, the CDR3 is TGTGCCAGCAGCCAAGAAGGGGGGGCGGATACGCAGTATTTT.

In DNA, the CDR3 is TGTGCCTGGACCCGGCCGGGGGCTGGTTCACCCCTCCACTTT. Protein product: CAWTRPGAGSPLHF. The chain couples TRBV30 to TRBJ1-6; D might be TRBD1 (6 bases). CDR1 is GTSNPN, CDR2 SVGIG, per germline (reference sequence). The CDR3 totals 14 residues. V lost 4 bases to trimming and J lost 9 bases, with 16 bases between them.

The CDR3 nucleotides are TGTGCCAGCAGCCTGGGGTCCCAACGGCACACTGAAGCTTTCTTT. It translates to CASSLGSQRHTEAFF. The rearrangement joins TRBV11-2 to TRBJ1-1, with D hard to call. Germline lookup yields CDR1 SGHAT and CDR2 FQNNGV. The CDR3 is 15 amino acids. V lost 5 bases and J 3 bases, leaving 16 bases between the germline ends.

The chain links TRBV9 to TRBJ1-2; D gene uncertain. V was trimmed by 0 bases and J by 2 bases, leaving 11 bases between them. The CDR3 runs 15 residues. Germline loops: CDR1 SGDLS, CDR2 YYNGEE. This CDR3 reads CASSVAPGGNYGYTF. The CDR3 DNA sequence: TGTGCCAGCAGCGTAGCCCCCGGTGGGAACTATGGCTACACCTTC.

The chain joins TRBV27 to TRBJ2-3, with D possibly TRBD2 on 5 matching bases. Deletions cut 4 bases from V and 2 bases from J, with 10 bases between. Germline CDR1 reads MNHEY; CDR2 reads SMNVEV (reference sequence). This CDR3 is 14 amino acids long. The CDR3 DNA is TGTGCCAGCAGTTCCCCACTAGTCACAGATACGCAGTATTTT. This codes for CASSSPLVTDTQYF.

In regard to this clone: A read error may explain this, as a much larger clone is one base away. Other DNA sequences of this sample code for an identical CDR3. The chain joins TRBV27 to TRBJ1-5, with D possibly matching TRBD1 (5 bases). Germline-derived CDR1 and CDR2 are MNHEY and SMNVEV (reference sequence). The length of the CDR3 is 13 residues. V was shortened by 1 base and J by 5 bases, with 6 bases between the two germline ends. In DNA, the CDR3 is TGTGCCAGCAGTTTATTAGGGGATCAGCCCCAGCATTTT. It is translated as CASSLLGDQPQHF.